The sequence of this T cell receptor (beta chain) was determined in a study of blood T cell repertoires in COVID-19. Sequenced by immunoSEQ multiplex PCR; TCRdb stores in-frame clones only, minus some. The sample holds 300,000 or so clones; under 90% are singletons and the top ten take more than 9%. CDR1 is MNHEY and CDR2 is SMNVEV in the germline V gene (reference sequence). The V and J ends lost 7 bases and 6 bases respectively, with 21 bases between them. The CDR3 loop spans 15 amino acids. This chain joins TRBV27 and TRBJ1-2; D possibly corresponds to TRBD1 (6 bases). The sample taken for sequencing was PBMCs or T cells enriched from blood (not recorded which). The sequence came from a woman aged 18-30 years who had recovered from COVID-19. CDR3 sequence: CASKGGGGFRHGYTF. CDR3 nucleotide sequence: TGTGCCAGCAAGGGGGGGGGCGGGTTTAGACATGGCTACACCTTC.